The present T cell receptor (beta chain) was sequenced within a study of cytotoxic CD8 clonotypes in ibrutinib-treated CLL. General observations from the study: Clonality grew at ibrutinib response; at progression, it decreased back toward baseline. Relative to age-matched healthy donors, clonality at baseline was higher, and it tracked circulating CD8+ T-cell counts.

The assay was immunoSEQ multiplex PCR, and TCRdb's table has in-frame clones only and misses some. The table lists some 200,000 clones, 79% of them singletons. Regarding this clone: The antigen remains unidentified.

The CDR3 has 16 amino acids. V shed 0 bases, J shed 9 bases, and the junction held 14 bases outside the gene matches. Per the germline V gene, CDR1 is GTSNPN and CDR2 is SVGIG (reference sequence). The sequence came from a human donor with chronic lymphocytic leukemia. The V gene is TRBV30, the J gene TRBJ2-7, with 10 bases matching TRBD2. The specimen was PBMCs, collected after 12 months of ibrutinib treatment. For the CDR3, the DNA is TGTGCCTGGAGTGTGTCGGGGTCTAGCGGGGGCTTCGGGCAGTACTTC. It translates to CAWSVSGSSGGFGQYF.